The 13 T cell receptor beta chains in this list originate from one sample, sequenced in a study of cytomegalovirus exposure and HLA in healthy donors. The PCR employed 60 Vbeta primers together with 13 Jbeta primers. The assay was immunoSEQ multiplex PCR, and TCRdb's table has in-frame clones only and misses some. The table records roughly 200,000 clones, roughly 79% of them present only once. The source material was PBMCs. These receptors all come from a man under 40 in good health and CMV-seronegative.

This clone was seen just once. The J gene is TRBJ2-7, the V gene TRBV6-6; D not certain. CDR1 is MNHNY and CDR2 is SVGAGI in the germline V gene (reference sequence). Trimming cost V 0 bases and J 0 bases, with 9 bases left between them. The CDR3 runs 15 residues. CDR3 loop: CASSYSGQSSYEQYF. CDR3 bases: TGTGCCAGCAGTTACTCTGGGCAGAGCTCCTACGAGCAGTACTTC.

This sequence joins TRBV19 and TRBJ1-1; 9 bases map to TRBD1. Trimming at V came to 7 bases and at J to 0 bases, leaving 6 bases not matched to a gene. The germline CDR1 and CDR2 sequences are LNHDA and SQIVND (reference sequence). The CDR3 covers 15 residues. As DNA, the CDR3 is TGTGCCAGTATTGACAGGGGGTTTATGAACACTGAAGCTTTCTTT. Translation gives CASIDRGFMNTEAFF.

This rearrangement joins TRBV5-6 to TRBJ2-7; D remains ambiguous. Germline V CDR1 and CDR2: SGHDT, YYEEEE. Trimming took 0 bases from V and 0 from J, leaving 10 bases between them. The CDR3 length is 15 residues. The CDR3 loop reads CASSLAVWSSYEQYF. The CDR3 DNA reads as TGTGCCAGCAGCTTGGCGGTTTGGAGCTCCTACGAGCAGTACTTC.

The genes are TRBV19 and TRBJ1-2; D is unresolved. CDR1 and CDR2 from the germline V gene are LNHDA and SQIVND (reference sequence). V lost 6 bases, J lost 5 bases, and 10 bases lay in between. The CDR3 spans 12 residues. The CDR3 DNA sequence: TGTGCCAGTAGCCGGGGATATTATGGCTACACCTTC. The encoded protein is CASSRGYYGYTF.

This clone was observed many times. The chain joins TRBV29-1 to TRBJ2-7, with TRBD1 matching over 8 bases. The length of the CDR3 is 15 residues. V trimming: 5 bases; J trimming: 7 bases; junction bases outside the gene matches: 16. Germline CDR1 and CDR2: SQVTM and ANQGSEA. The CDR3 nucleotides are TGCAGCGTTCAACATCCGACAGGGGCGGGTGGGGAGCAGTACTTC. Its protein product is CSVQHPTGAGGEQYF.

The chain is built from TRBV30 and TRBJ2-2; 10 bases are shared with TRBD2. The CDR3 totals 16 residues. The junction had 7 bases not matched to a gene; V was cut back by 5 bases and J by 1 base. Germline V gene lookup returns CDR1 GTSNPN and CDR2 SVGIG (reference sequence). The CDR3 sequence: CAWLTSGFGNTGELFF. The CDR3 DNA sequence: TGTGCCTGGTTGACTAGCGGGTTTGGGAACACCGGGGAGCTGTTTTTT.

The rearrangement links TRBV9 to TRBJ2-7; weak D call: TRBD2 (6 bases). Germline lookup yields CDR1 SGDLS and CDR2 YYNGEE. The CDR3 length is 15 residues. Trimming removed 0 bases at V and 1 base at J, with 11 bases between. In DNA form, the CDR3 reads TGTGCCAGCAGCGTAGAGCGGGTGAGATCCTACGAGCAGTACTTC. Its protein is CASSVERVRSYEQYF.

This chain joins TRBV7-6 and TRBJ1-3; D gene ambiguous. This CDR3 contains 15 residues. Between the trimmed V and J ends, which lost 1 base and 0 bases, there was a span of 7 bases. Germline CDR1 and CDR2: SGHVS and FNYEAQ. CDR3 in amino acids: CASSLGATSGNTIYF. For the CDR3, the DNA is TGTGCCAGCAGCTTAGGGGCTACCTCTGGAAACACCATATATTTT.

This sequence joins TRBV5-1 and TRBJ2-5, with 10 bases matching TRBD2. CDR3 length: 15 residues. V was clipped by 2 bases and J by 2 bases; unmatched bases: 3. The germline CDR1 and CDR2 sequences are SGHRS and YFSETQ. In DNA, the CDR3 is TGCGCCAGCAGCTTAGCGGGAGGGTGGCAAGAGACCCAGTACTTC. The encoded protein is CASSLAGGWQETQYF.

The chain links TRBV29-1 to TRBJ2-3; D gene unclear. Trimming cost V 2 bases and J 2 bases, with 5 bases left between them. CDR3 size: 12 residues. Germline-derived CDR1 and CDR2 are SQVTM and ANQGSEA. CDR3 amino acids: CSVEQYTDTQYF. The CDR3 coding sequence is TGCAGCGTTGAACAGTACACAGATACGCAGTATTTT.

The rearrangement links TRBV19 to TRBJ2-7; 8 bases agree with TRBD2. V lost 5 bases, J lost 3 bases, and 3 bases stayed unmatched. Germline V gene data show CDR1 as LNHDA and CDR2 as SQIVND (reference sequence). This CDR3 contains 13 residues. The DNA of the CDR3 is TGTGCCAGTAGTCTTGCGGGAGGCTACGAGCAGTACTTC. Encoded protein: CASSLAGGYEQYF.

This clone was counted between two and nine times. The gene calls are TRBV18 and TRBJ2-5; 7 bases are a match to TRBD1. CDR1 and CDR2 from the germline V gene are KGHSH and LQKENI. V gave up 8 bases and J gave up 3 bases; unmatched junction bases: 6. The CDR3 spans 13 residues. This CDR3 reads CASAPGQEETQYF. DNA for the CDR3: TGTGCCAGCGCTCCAGGACAGGAAGAGACCCAGTACTTC.

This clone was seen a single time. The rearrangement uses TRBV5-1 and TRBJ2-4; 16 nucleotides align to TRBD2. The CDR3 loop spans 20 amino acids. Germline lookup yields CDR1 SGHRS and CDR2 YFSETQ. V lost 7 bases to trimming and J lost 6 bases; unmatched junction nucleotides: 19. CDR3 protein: CASRTGGPGTSGRAANIQYF. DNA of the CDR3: TGCGCCAGCCGAACCGGTGGCCCTGGGACTAGCGGGAGGGCGGCAAACATTCAGTACTTC.